This is a list of T cell receptor beta chains from one sample in a study of cytomegalovirus exposure and HLA in healthy donors. Sequenced by immunoSEQ multiplex PCR; TCRdb stores in-frame clones only, minus some. The sample includes over 80,000 clones, approximately 71% of them seen just once. Input material: PBMCs. All receptors derive from a woman between 18 and 29 years old in good health and CMV-seropositive. Both conserved end residues are part of each CDR3. A D gene is named only where the DNA matches it firmly. Size tells how often a clone was seen (once, few, many) or the class of an expanded clone, and some rows leave it out.

TRBD1	NA	TRBV27	TRBJ2-1	TGTGCCAGCAGCCGTAGGACAGGGCGGAGGGGCTACAATGAGCAGTTCTTC	CASSRRTGRRGYNEQFF
NA	NA	TRBV25-1	TRBJ1-2	TGTGCCAGCAGTACACGGGAAAGCTATGGCTACACCTTC	CASSTRESYGYTF
TRBD1	many	TRBV7-9	TRBJ2-1	TGTGCCAGCAGCTTAGGACAGGGGCCATTCAATGAGCAGTTCTTC	CASSLGQGPFNEQFF
TRBD2	NA	TRBV27	TRBJ2-7	TGTGCCAGCAGTTTATTAGCGGGGGGGGCCTCCTACGAGCAGTACTTC	CASSLLAGGASYEQYF
TRBD1	few	TRBV28	TRBJ1-5	TGTGCCAGCAGTCAGCAGGGGGACCGTCAGCCCCAGCATTTT	CASSQQGDRQPQHF
TRBD2	NA	TRBV6-1	TRBJ2-1	TGTGCCAGCAGACCGGGACTAGGTTTCTATGAGCAGTTCTTC	CASRPGLGFYEQFF
TRBD2	few	TRBV9	TRBJ2-1	TGTGCCAGCAGTGATATCCGGGGGGGCAACAATGAGCAGTTCTTC	CASSDIRGGNNEQFF
TRBD1	NA	TRBV5-5	TRBJ2-7	TGTGCCAGCAGCTTTGGACAGGGTGTGTACGAGCAGTACTTC	CASSFGQGVYEQYF
TRBD2	NA	TRBV28	TRBJ2-1	TGTGCCAGCAGTTTCGTAGGCCCGGGGGGATACAATGAGCAGTTCTTC	CASSFVGPGGYNEQFF
TRBD2	NA	TRBV4-3	TRBJ2-7	TGCGCCAGCAGCCAAGATGGTAGCGGGAGGAACGAGCAGTACTTC	CASSQDGSGRNEQYF
NA	NA	TRBV27	TRBJ2-7	TGTGCCAGCAGTTTAAGGGCTGGGGCAGGAGCCTACGAGCAGTACTTC	CASSLRAGAGAYEQYF
TRBD2	NA	TRBV5-7	TRBJ2-1	TGTGCCAGCGCTCCAGGCGGGGGACCGGGCCAGTTCTTC	CASAPGGGPGQFF
TRBD1	few	TRBV7-8	TRBJ2-7	TGTGCCAGCAGCTTACGCGCCCCGGGACAGGGGACCTACGAGCAGTACTTC	CASSLRAPGQGTYEQYF
TRBD1	NA	TRBV5-4	TRBJ2-1	TGTGCCAGCAGCTCCCTACAGGGGCTCTCCTACAATGAGCAGTTCTTC	CASSSLQGLSYNEQFF
NA	NA	TRBV6-1	TRBJ2-5	TGTGCCAGCAGCGCCGGGACACCAGGGGAGACCCAGTACTTC	CASSAGTPGETQYF
TRBD1	once	TRBV5-1	TRBJ1-4	TGCGCTAGCAGCTCGACGACAGGGGAAACTGAAAAACTGTTTTTT	CASSSTTGETEKLFF
NA	NA	TRBV2	TRBJ2-5	TGTGCCAGCAGTGAATCCCCACTAGGGGAGACCCAGTACTTC	CASSESPLGETQYF
TRBD1	NA	TRBV4-2	TRBJ1-2	TGTGCCAGCAGCCAAGGGGACAGGGGCGTTAGTAGTTATGGCTACACCTTC	CASSQGDRGVSSYGYTF
TRBD1	NA	TRBV25-1	TRBJ1-1	TGTGCCAGCAGTGCTCCCGGGACAGGGGCCGGGACTGAAGCTTTCTTT	CASSAPGTGAGTEAFF
TRBD2	NA	TRBV7-8	TRBJ2-2	TGTGCCGGGCTAGCGGACCGAGGGAACACCGGGGAGCTGTTTTTT	CAGLADRGNTGELFF
TRBD1	NA	TRBV19	TRBJ1-2	TGTGCCAGTAGCACCGGACAGGGAGGCTACTATGGCTACACCTTC	CASSTGQGGYYGYTF
NA	NA	TRBV9	TRBJ1-6	TGTGCCAGCAGCCCAGGCTTCGTCAATAATTCACCCCTCCACTTT	CASSPGFVNNSPLHF
TRBD1	few	TRBV18	TRBJ2-3	TGTGCCAGCTCGAGACAGGGAAGCACAGATACGCAGTATTTT	CASSRQGSTDTQYF
TRBD1	NA	TRBV19	TRBJ1-2	TGTGCCAGTACCGGACAGGCACATGGCTACACCTTC	CASTGQAHGYTF